These 27 T cell receptor beta chains share one sample of origin, sequenced in a study of graft-versus-host responses after intestinal transplantation. TCRdb's table, derived via immunoSEQ multiplex PCR, lists solely in-frame clones and lacks some. The profile shows approximately 130,000 clones, roughly nine tenths of them singletons. For these receptors, no antigen is known. Sequenced material: unstimulated CD4+ T cells sorted from spleen or lymph node cells, taken before intestinal transplant. These receptors were taken from a human donor who received an intestinal transplant.

The chain joins TRBV11-2 to TRBJ2-2; D gene ambiguous. Trimming stripped 3 bases from V and 6 bases from J, with 5 bases between. CDR3 size: 12 residues. Germline-derived CDR1 and CDR2 are SGHAT and FQNNGV. Here the CDR3 DNA reads TGTGCCAGCAGCTTGTTGGCCGGGGAGCTGTTTTTT. As protein: CASSLLAGELFF.

The chain links TRBV2 to TRBJ2-3; D is uncertain. Germline CDR1 reads SNHLY; CDR2 reads FYNNEI. The CDR3 is 15 residues long. Trimming shortened V by 11 bases and J by 2 bases, and 20 bases separated the two germline ends. CDR3 region: CARTKVVSPTDTQYF. The CDR3 region has the DNA TGTGCCCGAACTAAGGTTGTTTCACCCACAGATACGCAGTATTTT. Supplemented by reference TRBV2 and TRBJ2-3, the full variable domain reads EPEVTQTPSHQVTQMGQEVILRCVPISNHLYFYWYRQILGQKVEFLVSFYNNEISEKSEIFDDQFSVERPDGSNFTLKIRSTKLEDSAMYFCARTKVVSPTDTQYFGPGTRLTVL.

V is TRBV18 and J is TRBJ2-7; D remains unclear. Trimming cost V 3 bases and J 4 bases, with 16 bases left between them. The CDR3 runs 15 residues. The germline CDR1 and CDR2 sequences are KGHSH and LQKENI. The CDR3 bases are TGTGCCAGCTCACCCCGACACCAAGGTTCTTACGAGCAGTACTTC. It translates to CASSPRHQGSYEQYF.

The chain carries TRBV6-1 and TRBJ1-2; D not resolved. CDR1 MNHNS and CDR2 SASEGT come from the germline V gene. This CDR3 has 12 residues. V was shortened by 2 bases and J by 5 bases, with 6 bases between the two germline ends. In nucleotides, the CDR3 is TGTGCCAGCAGTGAAAGTCGGTATGGCTACACCTTC. This gives the protein CASSESRYGYTF.

The rearrangement joins TRBV14 to TRBJ1-6, with TRBD1 matching over 8 bases. The CDR3 consists of 16 residues. Germline-derived CDR1 and CDR2 are SGHDN and FVKESK. The ends lost 5 bases at V and 7 bases at J; junction bases unmatched: 10. CDR3 sequence reads: CASSARTGTVNSPLHF. Written as DNA, the CDR3 is TGTGCCAGCAGCGCCCGGACAGGGACAGTGAATTCACCCCTCCACTTT.

The V gene is TRBV6-6, the J gene TRBJ1-1; D uncertain. The CDR3 is 14 residues long. Trimming removed 2 bases at V and 1 base at J, with 8 bases between. Germline CDR1 reads MNHNY; CDR2 reads SVGAGI (reference sequence). The CDR3 DNA reads as TGTGCCAGCAGTTACGGGCGGCAGAACACTGAAGCTTTCTTT. It yields the protein CASSYGRQNTEAFF.

V and J are TRBV7-9 and TRBJ2-7; D is ambiguous. Germline V gives CDR1 SEHNR, CDR2 FQNEAQ (reference sequence). This CDR3 contains 14 residues. Trimming cost V 2 bases and J 0 bases, with 8 bases left between them. In DNA, the CDR3 is TGTGCCAGCAGCTTAAGCCGGAGCTCCTACGAGCAGTACTTC. Translation gives CASSLSRSSYEQYF. Looking up the rest from reference TRBV7-9 and TRBJ2-7 gives the full variable domain: DTGVSQNPRHKITKRGQNVTFRCDPISEHNRLYWYRQTLGQGPEFLTYFQNEAQLEKSRLLSDRFSAERPKGSFSTLEIQRTEQGDSAMYLCASSLSRSSYEQYFGPGTRLTVT.

This clone was counted a single time. This chain connects TRBV2 to TRBJ2-5; 7 nucleotides align to TRBD1. The CDR3 runs to 13 residues. CDR1 is SNHLY, CDR2 FYNNEI, per germline. The V gene end was trimmed by 7 bases and the J gene end by 5 bases; junction bases not matched to a gene: 7. CDR3 DNA: TGTGCCAGCAAGGGACAGCTAGGGGAGACCCAGTACTTC. This codes for CASKGQLGETQYF.

V is TRBV27 and J is TRBJ2-7, with no clear D. Germline CDR1 and CDR2: MNHEY and SMNVEV (reference sequence). Trimming took 5 bases from V and 2 from J, leaving 10 bases between them. The CDR3 covers 13 residues. CDR3 coding DNA: TGTGCCAGCAGTCCAACGGGTACCTACGAGCAGTACTTC. Translation gives CASSPTGTYEQYF.

The chain joins TRBV7-2 to TRBJ1-2; TRBD1 matches 11 bases. V lost 3 bases and J lost 8; bases outside the gene matches: 5. This CDR3 comprises 14 residues. In germline, CDR1 is SGHTA, CDR2 FQGNSA. The CDR3: CASSFGQGARGYTF. CDR3 bases: TGTGCCAGCAGCTTTGGACAGGGGGCGAGAGGCTACACCTTC.

The V and J genes are TRBV11-3 and TRBJ1-1; 8 bases match TRBD1. V lost 7 bases, J lost 5 bases, and 12 bases stayed unmatched. The CDR3 spans 15 residues. The germline V gene encodes CDR1 SGHNT and CDR2 YENEEA. The CDR3 coding sequence is TGTGCCAGCACCCCTCTTCAGGGGGCGCTAACTGAAGCTTTCTTT. This gives the protein CASTPLQGALTEAFF.

The chain joins TRBV5-6 to TRBJ1-2, with D unclear. Trimming cost V 0 bases and J 7 bases, with 19 bases left between them. CDR1 is SGHDT, CDR2 YYEEEE, per germline. CDR3 size: 16 residues. As DNA, the CDR3 is TGTGCCAGCAGCTTGGGCGGCATTCAGAGGGTTCGTGGCTACACCTTC. It codes for CASSLGGIQRVRGYTF.

The chain combines TRBV7-8 with TRBJ1-5; D gene uncertain. In germline, CDR1 is SGHVS, CDR2 FQNEAQ. Deletions cut 2 bases from V and 5 bases from J, with 7 bases between. CDR3 length equals 13 residues. The CDR3 loop is CASSLRAYQPQHF. The CDR3 DNA is TGTGCCAGCAGCTTACGGGCCTATCAGCCCCAGCATTTT.

V usage is TRBV2 and J usage is TRBJ1-2, with D possibly being TRBD1 (6 bases). The CDR3 is 15 amino acids. Trimming cost V 6 bases and J 8 bases, with 22 bases left between them. The germline V gene has CDR1 SNHLY and CDR2 FYNNEI. CDR3 in amino acids: CASSAGGTVKWGYTF. The CDR3 DNA follows: TGTGCCAGCAGCGCGGGGGGCACCGTGAAGTGGGGCTACACCTTC.

This chain connects TRBV6-5 to TRBJ1-2; the match to TRBD1 covers 7 bases. V shed 6 bases and J 2 bases; nucleotides not matched to a gene: 0. CDR1 is MNHEY and CDR2 is SVGAGI in the germline V gene. The CDR3 is 12 residues long. The CDR3 nucleotides read TGTGCCAGCAGACAGGGGAACTATGGCTACACCTTC. Translated, it gives CASRQGNYGYTF.

This chain connects TRBV4-2 to TRBJ2-3; D gene ambiguous. V lost 5 bases, J lost 5 bases, and 17 bases lay in between. Germline V gene sequence: CDR1 LGHNA, CDR2 YNFKEQ. This CDR3 spans 15 amino acids. CDR3 region: CASSSSISGGDTQYF. The CDR3 DNA reads TGTGCCAGCAGCTCCAGCATTTCCGGTGGAGATACGCAGTATTTT.

V and J are TRBV7-6 and TRBJ1-1; no clear D gene. Germline CDR1 reads SGHVS; CDR2 reads FNYEAQ. The ends were cut back, 5 bases at V and 7 bases at J, with 14 bases in the middle. The CDR3 is 13 residues long. This chain's CDR3 is CASSPLPGSEAFF. For the CDR3, the DNA is TGTGCCAGCAGCCCTCTACCCGGGAGTGAAGCTTTCTTT.

This rearrangement joins TRBV7-9 to TRBJ1-2; 9 nucleotides line up with TRBD1. CDR1 and CDR2 from the germline V gene are SEHNR and FQNEAQ (reference sequence). The length of the CDR3 is 15 residues. Trimming removed 5 bases from V and 4 bases from J; junction bases left unmatched: 8. CDR3 coding DNA: TGTGCCAGCAGCCCACCCGGGACAGGGACCTATGGCTACACCTTC. Translated: CASSPPGTGTYGYTF. Supplemented by reference TRBV7-9 and TRBJ1-2, the full variable domain reads DTGVSQNPRHKITKRGQNVTFRCDPISEHNRLYWYRQTLGQGPEFLTYFQNEAQLEKSRLLSDRFSAERPKGSFSTLEIQRTEQGDSAMYLCASSPPGTGTYGYTFGSGTRLTVV.

The chain carries TRBV6-5 and TRBJ1-2; D possibly corresponds to TRBD1 (5 bases). Germline CDR1 MNHEY, CDR2 SVGAGI. The length of the CDR3 is 15 residues. V shed 6 bases and J shed 5 bases, with 19 bases lying between them. The CDR3 DNA is TGTGCCAGCAGCCCCGCCACGGGGGGTGGGTATGGCTACACCTTC. As protein: CASSPATGGGYGYTF.

V is TRBV10-3 and J is TRBJ1-2; D call uncertain. The CDR3 is 15 amino acids. Germline V gives CDR1 ENHRY, CDR2 SYGVKD. V dropped 0 bases and J dropped 0 bases, with 8 bases sitting between them. The DNA of the CDR3 is TGTGCCATCAGTGAGTCCGGCACCCCTAACTATGGCTACACCTTC. It codes for CAISESGTPNYGYTF.

V usage is TRBV7-9 and J usage is TRBJ2-2, with D possibly TRBD1 on 5 matching bases. Germline V gene data show CDR1 as SEHNR and CDR2 as FQNEAQ (reference sequence). The CDR3 loop spans 15 amino acids. The germline V and J ends were trimmed by 3 bases and 4 bases, with 12 bases remaining between them. The CDR3 reads CASSFWQGSTGELFF. DNA of the CDR3: TGTGCCAGCAGCTTCTGGCAGGGAAGCACCGGGGAGCTGTTTTTT.

The chain is built from TRBV5-1 and TRBJ1-6, with D tentatively TRBD1 (5 bases). CDR1 is SGHRS, CDR2 YFSETQ, per germline. V was cut by 0 bases and J by 8 bases, with 12 bases left in between. This CDR3 has 15 amino acids. In nucleotides, the CDR3 is TGCGCCAGCAGCTTGGTAGTAGGGGATGATTCACCCCTCCACTTT. Its translation is CASSLVVGDDSPLHF.

The chain employs TRBV7-9 and TRBJ2-5, with TRBD1 matching over 11 bases. V trimming: 5 bases; J trimming: 4 bases; junction bases outside the gene matches: 3. Looked up from germline, CDR1 is SEHNR and CDR2 is FQNEAQ (reference sequence). This CDR3 is built from 14 residues. CDR3 in DNA: TGTGCCAGCAGCCGGACAGGGGGCGGAGAGACCCAGTACTTC. Protein product: CASSRTGGGETQYF. Variable domain in full (rest from reference TRBV7-9 and TRBJ2-5): DTGVSQNPRHKITKRGQNVTFRCDPISEHNRLYWYRQTLGQGPEFLTYFQNEAQLEKSRLLSDRFSAERPKGSFSTLEIQRTEQGDSAMYLCASSRTGGGETQYFGPGTRLLVL.

The V gene is TRBV19, the J gene TRBJ2-4, with a weak D call TRBD1 (7 bases). The CDR3 spans 12 residues. Germline assignment: CDR1 LNHDA and CDR2 SQIVND (reference sequence). The CDR3, as DNA: TGTGCAGTAGGACAGGAGGGGAACATTCAGTACTTC. It translates to CAVGQEGNIQYF.

CDR3 loop: CAIGGPGLQNTEAFF. The CDR3 nucleotides read TGTGCCATCGGGGGACCGGGACTCCAGAACACTGAAGCTTTCTTT. This sequence joins TRBV10-3 and TRBJ1-1; tentative D call: TRBD1 (5 bases). Germline assignment: CDR1 ENHRY and CDR2 SYGVKD. V gave up 8 bases and J gave up 1 base, with 17 bases separating them. The CDR3 is 15 residues long.

The chain recombines TRBV5-8 with TRBJ2-5; no clear D. In germline, CDR1 is SGHTS, CDR2 YDEGEE. The V and J ends lost 4 bases and 0 bases respectively, with 4 bases between them. The CDR3 runs 12 residues. The chain's CDR3 is CASSGNQETQYF. In DNA, the CDR3 is TGTGCCAGCAGCGGGAACCAAGAGACCCAGTACTTC.

This chain links TRBV20-1 with TRBJ1-5, with D possibly matching TRBD1 (5 bases). The germline gives CDR1 DFQATT, CDR2 SNEGSKA (reference sequence). This CDR3 is built from 11 residues. Trimming removed 3 bases from V and 12 bases from J, with 12 bases in between. DNA of the CDR3: TGCAGTGCTAGCCGAACAGGCCGCCAGCATTTT. Translation gives CSASRTGRQHF.